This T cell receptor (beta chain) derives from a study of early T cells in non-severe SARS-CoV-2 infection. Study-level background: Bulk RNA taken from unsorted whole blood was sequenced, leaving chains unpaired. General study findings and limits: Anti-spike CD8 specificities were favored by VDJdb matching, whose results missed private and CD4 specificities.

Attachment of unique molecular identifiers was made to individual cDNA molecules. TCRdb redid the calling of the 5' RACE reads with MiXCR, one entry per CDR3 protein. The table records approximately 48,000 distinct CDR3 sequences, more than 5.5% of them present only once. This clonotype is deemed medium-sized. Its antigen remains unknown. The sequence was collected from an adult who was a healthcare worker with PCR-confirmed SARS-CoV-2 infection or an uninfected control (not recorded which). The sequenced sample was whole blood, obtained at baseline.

The CDR3 loop reads CASKGLAGEEQFF. CDR3 DNA sequence: TGTGCCAGCAAGGGTCTAGCGGGGGAAGAGCAGTTCTTC. The J gene is TRBJ2-1, the V gene TRBV2; 10 bases match TRBD2. V shed 7 bases, J shed 10 bases, and the junction held 7 bases outside the gene matches. The germline V gene has CDR1 SNHLY and CDR2 FYNNEI. The CDR3 covers 13 residues.